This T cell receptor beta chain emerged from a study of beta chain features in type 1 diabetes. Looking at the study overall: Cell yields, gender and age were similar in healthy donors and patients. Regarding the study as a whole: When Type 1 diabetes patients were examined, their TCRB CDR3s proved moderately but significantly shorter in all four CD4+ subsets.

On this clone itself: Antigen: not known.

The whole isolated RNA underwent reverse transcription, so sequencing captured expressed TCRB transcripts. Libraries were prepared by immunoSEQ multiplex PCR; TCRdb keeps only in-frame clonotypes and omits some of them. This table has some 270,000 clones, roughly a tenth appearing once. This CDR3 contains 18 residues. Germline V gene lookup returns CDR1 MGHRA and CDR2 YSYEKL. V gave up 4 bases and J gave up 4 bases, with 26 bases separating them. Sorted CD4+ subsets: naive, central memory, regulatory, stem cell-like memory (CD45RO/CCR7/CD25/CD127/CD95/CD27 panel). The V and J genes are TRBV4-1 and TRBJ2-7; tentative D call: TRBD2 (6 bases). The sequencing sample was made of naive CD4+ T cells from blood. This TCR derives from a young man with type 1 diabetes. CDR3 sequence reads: CASSPLDRRGYERYEQYF. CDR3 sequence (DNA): TGCGCCAGCAGCCCTCTGGACCGGCGGGGATACGAAAGATACGAGCAGTACTTC.